The present entry profiles one TCR beta chain with its context. Its antigen is still unknown. Base qualities are not recorded, but no much larger clone differs from it by a single base. The CDR3 spans 13 residues, from the cysteine through the phenylalanine. The entry retains the CDR3 DNA only, 39 bases that are in frame from base 1. V is shortened by 3 bases, J by 8 bases, and the region joining them spans 14 bases. Sequences SGDLS (CDR1) and YYNGEE (CDR2) are obtained from the germline V gene. These data are taken from a study of chronic HIV infection and antiretroviral therapy (dated by TCRdb to between 2014 and 2017). Receptor libraries were prepared by 5' RACE. The sequencer was an Illumina MiSeq. TCRdb applied fastp at Q25 and MiXCR to the public reads, then kept only in-frame beta chains. A single entry per CDR3 protein holds the most common genes and DNA from its merged rows. The sample data list about 48,000 distinct CDR3 sequences, and over 15% of these were observed just once. The ten largest clones represent about 2.7% of the sample.

Sequencing was done on a sample of peripheral blood. The TCR sequence derives from an adult who had HIV and had not received antiretroviral therapy, or was an uninfected healthy control (not recorded which). The sequence joins TRBV9 to TRBJ1-1; confidence is insufficient to name the D gene. The nucleotide sequence is given as TGTGCCAGCAGCGAGGGTACGCGGCGGGAAGCTTTCTTT. Translated, this gives CASSEGTRREAFF.